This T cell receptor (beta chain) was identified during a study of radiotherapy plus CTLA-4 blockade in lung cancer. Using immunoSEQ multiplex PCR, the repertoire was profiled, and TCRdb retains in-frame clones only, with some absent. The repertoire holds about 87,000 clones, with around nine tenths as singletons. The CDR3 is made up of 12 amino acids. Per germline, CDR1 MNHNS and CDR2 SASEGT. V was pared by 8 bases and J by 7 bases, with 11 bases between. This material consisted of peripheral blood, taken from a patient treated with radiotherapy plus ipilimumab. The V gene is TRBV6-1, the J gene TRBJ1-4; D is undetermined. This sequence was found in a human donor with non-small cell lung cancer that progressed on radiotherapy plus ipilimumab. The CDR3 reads CASRAGGEKLFF. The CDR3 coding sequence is TGTGCCAGCCGGGCCGGCGGTGAAAAACTGTTTTTT.